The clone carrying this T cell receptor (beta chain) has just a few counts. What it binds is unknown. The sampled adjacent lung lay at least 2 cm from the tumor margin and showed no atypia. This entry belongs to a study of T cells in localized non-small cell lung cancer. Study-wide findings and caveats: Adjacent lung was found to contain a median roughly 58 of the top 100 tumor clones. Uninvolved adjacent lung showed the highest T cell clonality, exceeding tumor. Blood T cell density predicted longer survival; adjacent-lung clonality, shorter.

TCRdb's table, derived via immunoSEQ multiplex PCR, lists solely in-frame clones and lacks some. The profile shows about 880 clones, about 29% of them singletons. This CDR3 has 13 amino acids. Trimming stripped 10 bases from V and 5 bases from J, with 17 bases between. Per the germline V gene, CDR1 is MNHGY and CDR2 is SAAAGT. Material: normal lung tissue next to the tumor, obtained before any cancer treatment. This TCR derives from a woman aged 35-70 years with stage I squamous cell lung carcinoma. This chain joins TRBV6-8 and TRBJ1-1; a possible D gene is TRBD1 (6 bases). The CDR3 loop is CATRTDEQTEAFF. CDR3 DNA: TGTGCCACCCGGACAGACGAACAGACTGAAGCTTTCTTT.